This T cell receptor beta chain is from a study of CD8 T cells in Susac syndrome. TCR beta sequencing covered blood CD8+ and CD4+ T cells. Negative isolation was used for CD8+ and CD4+ T cells and FACS enrichment for TEMRA cells. RNA amounts of roughly 0.5 to 1 ug underwent reverse transcription with random hexamers. The immunoSEQ assay covered 54 Vbeta and 13 Jbeta segments for CDR3. TCRdb re-analysed the immunoSEQ multiplex PCR reads in MiXCR, keeping a single row per CDR3 protein. The sample comprises fewer than 250,000 distinct CDR3 sequences, about 93% of which are singletons, and 0.1% rests with the top ten. Germline CDR1 and CDR2: SGHNT and YYREEE (reference sequence). Losses at the gene ends were 0 bases for V and 10 bases for J; bases not matched to a gene: 6. CDR3 length: 14 residues.

The chain links TRBV5-4 to TRBJ1-1; 10 nucleotides line up with TRBD1. The source of this sequence is a human donor in good health. Material for sequencing was CD4+ T cells from PBMCs. The chain's CDR3 is CASSLGGDRGAAFF. CDR3 DNA sequence: TGTGCCAGCAGCTTGGGGGGGGACAGGGGAGCAGCTTTCTTT.